This paragraph reports one TCR beta chain. Its antigen is unidentified. Researchers prepared the TRB cDNA libraries using 5' RACE with UMI labels. TCRdb processed the 5' RACE reads again and assigns one entry to each CDR3 protein, with no DNA. The repertoire shows tens of thousands of distinct CDR3 sequences; the top ten hold around 5%. The sample belongs to a study of CXCR3-negative and CXCR3-positive naive CD8 T cells. Overall study results and limits: CXCR3-positive naive cells had more hydrophobic TRB CDR3s than CXCR3-negative naive cells.

Germline assignment: CDR1 MNHEY and CDR2 SMNVEV (reference sequence). This CDR3 spans 11 amino acids. The sample taken for sequencing was naive CXCR3+ CD8+ T cells from blood. The subset denotes: CD45RO-CCR7+CD27+CD95- naive CD8+ T cells expressing CXCR3 (TNR3+). The chain links TRBV27 to TRBJ2-1; TCRdb's D call of TRBD1 is untestable without DNA. The origin of this receptor is a human donor in good health. Some clones in this sample may be carry-over from other donors' samples. The CDR3 protein is CATFGGHEQFF.